These 8 T cell receptor beta chains came from one sample sequenced in a study of cytomegalovirus exposure and HLA in healthy donors. PCR involved 60 Vbeta and 13 Jbeta primers. Clones were read by immunoSEQ multiplex PCR, and TCRdb kept only the in-frame ones, dropping some. This sample yields some 140,000 clones, of which approximately 80% are seen a single time; approximately 0.9% belongs to the top ten. Sequenced sample: PBMCs. These receptors were taken from a woman in her fifties or sixties in good health and CMV-seronegative.

V gene TRBV23-1 combines with J gene TRBJ2-2; D gene ambiguous. TRBV23-1 is given ORF status, its function remaining uncertain. CDR3 length: 16 amino acids. Trimming shortened V by 0 bases and J by 0 bases, and 8 bases separated the two germline ends. The CDR3 loop is CASSQSTRTNTGELFF. The CDR3 DNA reads as TGCGCCAGCAGTCAATCGACCAGGACGAACACCGGGGAGCTGTTTTTT.

This chain links TRBV7-3 with TRBJ2-1; possibly TRBD2 for D (5 bases). Germline lookup yields CDR1 SGHTA and CDR2 FQGTGA. Trimming stripped 0 bases from V and 2 bases from J, with 14 bases between. The CDR3 spans 17 residues. CDR3 DNA sequence: TGTGCCAGCAGCTTAACTGGTGGGAGTGGAACCTACAATGAGCAGTTCTTC. It codes for CASSLTGGSGTYNEQFF.

V usage is TRBV6-1 and J usage is TRBJ2-1; weak D call: TRBD2 (5 bases). The ends were cut back, 7 bases at V and 7 bases at J, with 14 bases in the middle. CDR1 and CDR2 from the germline V gene are MNHNS and SASEGT. The CDR3 loop spans 13 amino acids. DNA for the CDR3: TGTGCCAGCACCGAAGGAGGATTGAATGAGCAGTTCTTC. Its translation: CASTEGGLNEQFF.

As concerns this clone: Other DNA sequences from this sample encode an identical CDR3 as well. The rearrangement links TRBV5-1 to TRBJ1-4, with 9 bases identical to TRBD1. The CDR3 covers 15 residues. The V gene end was trimmed by 4 bases and the J gene end by 2 bases; junction bases not matched to a gene: 3. CDR1 is SGHRS, CDR2 YFSETQ, per germline. In DNA form, the CDR3 reads TGCGCCAGCAGCCGGGGACAGGGTACTAATGAAAAACTGTTTTTT. This gives the protein CASSRGQGTNEKLFF.

The rearrangement uses TRBV9 and TRBJ2-3, with 8 bases fitting TRBD2. Per germline, CDR1 SGDLS and CDR2 YYNGEE. The CDR3 sequence is 17 residues long. The V gene end was trimmed by 4 bases and the J gene end by 1 base; junction bases not matched to a gene: 11. CDR3 DNA: TGTGCCAGCAGCAGGACTAGCTTCGGGTTGGGCACAGATACGCAGTATTTT. Protein sequence: CASSRTSFGLGTDTQYF.

In regard to this clone: Germline is not matched at one junction end, which may reflect a read error. This chain links TRBV28 with TRBJ2-5; perhaps TRBD1 as D (6 bases). Per germline, CDR1 MDHEN and CDR2 SYDVKM. This CDR3 has 15 residues. CDR3 bases: TGTGCCAGCAGGAGTGGGGGACATTCCCAAGCGACCCAGTACTTC. As protein: CASRSGGHSQATQYF.

The chain couples TRBV2 to TRBJ2-1, with TRBD1 identical over 9 bases. CDR1 SNHLY and CDR2 FYNNEI come from the germline V gene. The ends lost 8 bases at V and 9 bases at J; junction bases unmatched: 14. The CDR3 runs to 15 residues. Written as DNA, the CDR3 is TGTGCCAGCGGAGCCGGGACAGGGCGTTGGGGTGAGCAGTTCTTC. Its protein product is CASGAGTGRWGEQFF. Full variable domain (missing parts from reference TRBV2 and TRBJ2-1): EPEVTQTPSHQVTQMGQEVILRCVPISNHLYFYWYRQILGQKVEFLVSFYNNEISEKSEIFDDQFSVERPDGSNFTLKIRSTKLEDSAMYFCASGAGTGRWGEQFFGPGTRLTVL.

The chain has TRBV6-5 and TRBJ2-7, with D possibly being TRBD1 (5 bases). With 6 bases removed from V and 6 bases from J, the gap between germline ends came to 15 bases. In germline, CDR1 is MNHEY, CDR2 SVGAGI. This CDR3 comprises 13 residues. The CDR3 region is CASRTQADGEQYF. The CDR3 region has the DNA TGTGCCAGCAGGACACAGGCGGACGGCGAGCAGTACTTC.